This note documents a single T cell receptor (beta chain) sequence. This clone appeared a single time. Its antigen is not yet known. No much larger clone exists at a distance of one base, and base qualities are not known. The sample belongs to a study of siplizumab effects on memory and regulatory T cells (dated by TCRdb to between 2019 and 2020). About the study as a whole: The study looked at the effect of siplizumab, an anti-CD2 antibody, on alloreactive T-cell subsets in allogeneic mixed lymphocyte reactions made from human PBMCs. Overall study results and their limits: Because sequences at frequencies below about 10^-5 were poorly captured, only a minor fraction of alloreactive clones could be mapped back to unstimulated subsets. Unstimulated naive T cells appeared to be more diverse than memory T cells, and naive cells seemed to make a substantial contribution to the alloresponse. No functional confirmation was obtained for the suppressive function of proliferating Tregs from siplizumab cultures. The cumulative frequency of alloreactive sequences traceable to unstimulated CD4+ memory T cells was significantly reduced by siplizumab. Roughly 75-95% of proliferating CD4+ or CD8+ clones could not be assigned a naive or memory phenotype. Among mappable alloreactive CD4+ clones, the Treg-derived fraction averaged around 70% with siplizumab versus 25% to 30% in control reactions.

TCRbeta CDR3 sequencing was performed on sorted unstimulated T cells and on proliferating T cells recovered from mixed lymphocyte reactions. Fresh whole blood from approximately ten HLA-typed healthy donors was used to isolate PBMCs. The method was the immunoSEQ multiplex PCR assay. The deep sequencing platform assayed approximately 10^5 TCR templates per sample. Genomic DNA extracted from sorted T cells was used for TCRbeta CDR3 sequencing. The authors processed their data as follows. The R programming language was used for clonal analysis of TCRbeta CDR3 data. Alloreactive CD4+ and CD8+ clones were defined by comparing unstimulated samples with post-reaction CFSE-low samples. By matching sequences to the repertoires of sorted unstimulated Treg and non-Treg cells, each alloreactive CD4+ clone was assigned a regulatory or non-regulatory origin. Entries here come from immuneACCESS through TCRdb and include only in-frame sequences with V and J called. Some clones fail to appear in such tables; in the studies checked, an unresolved V gene covers under half of the shortfall, and the cause of the remainder is unknown. Clone size and V and J calls were adopted from that table, with D and trimming inferred from the DNA. The sample records tens of thousands of clones, approximately 93% of which are singletons. Roughly 38% of the sample rests with the top ten.

Per the germline V gene, MGHRA is the CDR1 and YSYEKL is the CDR2. The CDR3, from cysteine to phenylalanine, totals 13 residues. Only the CDR3 DNA is retained, 39 bases long and in frame from the first base. Trimming removed 1 base from V and 12 bases from J, leaving 13 bases between the germline ends. The source of this sequence is a human donor in good health. The sample comprised CD8+ T cells sorted from blood. The sequence links TRBV4-1 to TRBJ2-1; the D segment could be TRBD1, given 5 matching bases. DNA sequence: TGCGCCAGCAGCCAAGTTCAGGATCAGGGGCAGTTCTTC. This is translated as CASSQVQDQGQFF.